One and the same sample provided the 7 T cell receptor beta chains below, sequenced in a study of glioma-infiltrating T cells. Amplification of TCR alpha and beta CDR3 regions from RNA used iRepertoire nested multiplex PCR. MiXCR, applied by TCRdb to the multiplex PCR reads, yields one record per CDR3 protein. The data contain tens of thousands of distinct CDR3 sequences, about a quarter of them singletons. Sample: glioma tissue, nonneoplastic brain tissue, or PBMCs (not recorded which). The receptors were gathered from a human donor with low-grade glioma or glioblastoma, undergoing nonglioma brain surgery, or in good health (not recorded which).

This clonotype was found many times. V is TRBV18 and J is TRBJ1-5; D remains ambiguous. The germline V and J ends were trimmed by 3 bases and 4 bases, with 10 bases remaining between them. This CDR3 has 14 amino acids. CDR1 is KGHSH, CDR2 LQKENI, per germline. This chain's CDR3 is CASSPQTKNQPQHF. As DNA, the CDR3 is TGTGCCAGCTCACCCCAAACGAAGAATCAGCCCCAGCATTTT.

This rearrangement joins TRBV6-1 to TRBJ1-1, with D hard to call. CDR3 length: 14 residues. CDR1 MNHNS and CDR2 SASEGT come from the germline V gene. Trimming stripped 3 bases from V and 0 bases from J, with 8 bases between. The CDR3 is CASSEGVLNTEAFF. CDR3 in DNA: TGTGCCAGCAGTGAGGGAGTCCTGAACACTGAAGCTTTCTTT.

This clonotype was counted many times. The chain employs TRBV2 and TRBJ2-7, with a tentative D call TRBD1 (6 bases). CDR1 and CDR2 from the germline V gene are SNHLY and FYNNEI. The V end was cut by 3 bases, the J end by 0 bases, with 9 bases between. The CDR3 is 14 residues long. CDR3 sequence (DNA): TGTGCCAGCAGTGAGATGGACAGCTCCTACGAGCAGTACTTC. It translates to CASSEMDSSYEQYF.

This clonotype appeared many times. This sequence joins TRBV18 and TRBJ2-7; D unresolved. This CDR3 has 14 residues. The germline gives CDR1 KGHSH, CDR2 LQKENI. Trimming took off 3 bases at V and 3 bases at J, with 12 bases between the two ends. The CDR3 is CASSPKHGSYEQYF. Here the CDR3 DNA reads TGTGCCAGCTCACCGAAACATGGTAGCTACGAGCAGTACTTC.

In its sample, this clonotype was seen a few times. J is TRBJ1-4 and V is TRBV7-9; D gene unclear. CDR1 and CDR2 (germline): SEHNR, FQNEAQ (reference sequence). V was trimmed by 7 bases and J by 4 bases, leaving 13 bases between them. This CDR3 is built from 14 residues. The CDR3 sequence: CASTPGVDNEKLFF. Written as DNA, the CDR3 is TGTGCCAGCACCCCTGGAGTAGATAATGAAAAACTGTTTTTT.

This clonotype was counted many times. The CDR3 DNA reads as TGTGCCAGCAGTTACGCTGTGTATAATCAGCCCCAGCATTTT. Translating gives CASSYAVYNQPQHF. The chain joins TRBV6-2 or TRBV6-3 to TRBJ1-5, with D hard to call. V was cut by 2 bases and J by 4 bases, with 9 bases left in between. The CDR3 is 14 residues long. The germline V gene has CDR1 MNHEY and CDR2 SVGEGT.

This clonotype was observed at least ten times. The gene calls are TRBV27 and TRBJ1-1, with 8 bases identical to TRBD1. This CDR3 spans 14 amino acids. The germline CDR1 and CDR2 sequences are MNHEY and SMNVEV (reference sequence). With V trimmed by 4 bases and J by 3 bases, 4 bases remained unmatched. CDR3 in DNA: TGTGCCAGCAGTTGGGACAGGCGCTACACTGAAGCTTTCTTT. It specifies CASSWDRRYTEAFF.